Listed here is a single T cell receptor (beta chain). This sample was included in a study of blood T cell repertoires in COVID-19. Study details: Acute and convalescent COVID-19 samples came from the United States, Italy and Spain.

In the original workflow: Using reference gene primer amplification, nucleated cell counts were estimated. Sequencing used immunoSEQ multiplex PCR; TCRdb keeps in-frame clones, though not all of them. The V and J calls and clone size come from that table; D and trimming were worked out from the DNA. Among about 55,000 clones listed, roughly 85% were seen once. CDR3 length: 14 residues. V was cut by 5 bases and J by 6 bases, with 17 bases left in between. Germline values: CDR1 MNHEY, CDR2 SMNVEV (reference sequence). The TCR comes from a human donor in a cohort sampled during active or convalescent COVID-19. The specimen sequenced was peripheral blood. V gene TRBV27 combines with J gene TRBJ2-7; perhaps TRBD2 as D (5 bases). CDR3 bases: TGTGCCAGCAGTCCAGCCGGGCTAGCCCGCGAGCAGTACTTC. Residues: CASSPAGLAREQYF.